The rows below give T cell receptor beta chains drawn from one sample of a study of shared clonotypes between healthy human individuals. Measured with immunoSEQ multiplex PCR; TCRdb has only the in-frame clones, and not every one. The sample holds roughly 2.2 million clones, 85% to 95% seen once. Sequenced input: naive CD4+ T cells from PBMCs. Receptors were obtained from a man younger than 30 in good health. Some clones in this sample may be carry-over from other donors' samples. CDR3s include the opening cysteine and the closing phenylalanine or tryptophan. Size is stated for part of the rows, as once, few or many counts, or as a class when the clone is expanded.

v_call,cdr3_length,clone_size,j_call,cdr3_aa
TRBV6-1,17,-,TRBJ1-5,CASSEKEGRGNNQPQHF
TRBV27,13,-,TRBJ2-7,CASRNWPLGEQYF
TRBV10-3,14,-,TRBJ1-4,CAISEYGFDEKLFF
TRBV14,12,-,TRBJ1-3,CASRVSGNTIYF
TRBV28,15,-,TRBJ2-1,CASSFLGQSYNEQFF
TRBV29-1,14,-,TRBJ2-5,CSVEDLEGQETQYF
TRBV19,14,-,TRBJ1-2,CASSMVEGRYGYTF
TRBV10-3,18,-,TRBJ1-3,CAISESSRTVGSGNTIYF
TRBV7-9,15,-,TRBJ1-4,CASSFTGVTNEKLFF
TRBV9,16,-,TRBJ2-5,CASSVGVGSTQETQYF
TRBV7-9,15,-,TRBJ2-3,CASRGLAGQRDTQYF
TRBV15,15,-,TRBJ2-7,CATSRDRGLTYEQYF
TRBV28,16,-,TRBJ1-3,CASSSSGTGLGNTIYF
TRBV4-1,16,-,TRBJ1-3,CASSQGTVTSGNTIYF
TRBV6-1,15,-,TRBJ1-5,CASSVRGGDNQPQHF
TRBV7-3,17,once,TRBJ2-3,CASSLKGLAGRTDTQYF
TRBV4-1,14,-,TRBJ2-7,CASSHADTDYEQYF
TRBV28,13,-,TRBJ1-6,CASSWGYNSPLHF
TRBV10-3,13,-,TRBJ1-4,CAISESNSEKLFF
TRBV2,15,-,TRBJ2-3,CAIRMRTGGTDTQYF
TRBV4-2,16,-,TRBJ2-1,CASSRSGTSGRNEQFF
TRBV27,14,-,TRBJ1-1,CASSHRERNTEAFF
TRBV10-3,14,-,TRBJ2-5,CAISRLASQETQYF
TRBV4-3,16,-,TRBJ2-7,CASSPVAVWRRSEQYF
TRBV12-5,14,-,TRBJ1-2,CASGLDPQGHGYTF
TRBV7-2,14,few,TRBJ1-4,CASSFQTGDEKLFF
TRBV29-1,12,once,TRBJ2-3,CSVDRAADTQYF
TRBV28,15,-,TRBJ2-7,CASSLSGTRAYEQYF
TRBV6-1,14,once,TRBJ2-7,CASISGGSSYEQYF
TRBV28,16,-,TRBJ1-2,CASSLSPRGQNYGYTF
TRBV9,17,-,TRBJ2-1,CASSPQPGTSRNNEQFF
TRBV5-1,17,-,TRBJ2-2,CASSLVPGGINTGELFF
TRBV5-4,16,-,TRBJ2-1,CASSLAGTRGYNEQFF